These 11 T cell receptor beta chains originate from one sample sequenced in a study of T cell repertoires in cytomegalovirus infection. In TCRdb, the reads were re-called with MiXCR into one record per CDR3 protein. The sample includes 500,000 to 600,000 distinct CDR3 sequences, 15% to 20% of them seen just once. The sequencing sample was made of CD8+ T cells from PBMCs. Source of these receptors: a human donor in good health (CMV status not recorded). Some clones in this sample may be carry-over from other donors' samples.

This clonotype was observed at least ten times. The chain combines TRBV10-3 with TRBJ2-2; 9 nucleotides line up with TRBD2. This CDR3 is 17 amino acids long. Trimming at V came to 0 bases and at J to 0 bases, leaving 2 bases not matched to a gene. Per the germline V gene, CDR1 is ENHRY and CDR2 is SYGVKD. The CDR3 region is CAISESAGGTNTGELFF. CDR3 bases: TGTGCCATCAGTGAGTCTGCGGGAGGGACGAACACCGGGGAGCTGTTTTTT.

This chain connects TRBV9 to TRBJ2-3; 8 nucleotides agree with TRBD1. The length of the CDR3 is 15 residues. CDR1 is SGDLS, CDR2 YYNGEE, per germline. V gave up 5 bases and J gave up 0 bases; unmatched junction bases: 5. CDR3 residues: CASSQGQVSTDTQYF. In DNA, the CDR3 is TGTGCCAGCAGTCAGGGACAGGTCAGCACAGATACGCAGTATTTT.

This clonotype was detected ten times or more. The CDR3 is CASRQGDTEAFF. The CDR3 region has the DNA TGTGCCAGCAGACAGGGGGACACTGAAGCTTTCTTT. The V call is TRBV12-3 or TRBV12-4, the J call TRBJ1-1; TRBD1 matches 8 bases. CDR3 length: 12 amino acids. Trimming at V came to 6 bases and at J to 3 bases, leaving 0 bases not matched to a gene.

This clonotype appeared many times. The CDR3 DNA follows: TGTGCCAGCAGTGAATTACAGGACAATCAGCCCCAGCATTTT. Translating it yields CASSELQDNQPQHF. This sequence joins TRBV25-1 and TRBJ1-5; possible D gene TRBD1, 5 bases. V lost 1 base, J lost 3 bases, and 7 bases lay in between. Germline values: CDR1 MGHDK, CDR2 SYGVNS. The CDR3 length is 14 residues.

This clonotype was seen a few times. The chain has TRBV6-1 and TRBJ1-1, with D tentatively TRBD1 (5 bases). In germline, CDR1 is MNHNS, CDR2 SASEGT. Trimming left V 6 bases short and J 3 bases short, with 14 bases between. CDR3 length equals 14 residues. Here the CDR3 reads CASRAPGSYTEAFF. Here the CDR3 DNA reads TGTGCCAGCAGGGCTCCAGGGTCGTACACTGAAGCTTTCTTT.

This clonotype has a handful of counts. CDR3 sequence: CASSQVFENEKLFF. The CDR3 DNA reads TGCGCCAGCAGCCAAGTTTTTGAGAATGAAAAACTGTTTTTT. This sequence joins TRBV4-1 and TRBJ1-4; no firm D call. The V end was cut by 1 base, the J end by 5 bases, with 8 bases between. The CDR3 totals 14 residues. Germline V CDR1 and CDR2: MGHRA, YSYEKL.

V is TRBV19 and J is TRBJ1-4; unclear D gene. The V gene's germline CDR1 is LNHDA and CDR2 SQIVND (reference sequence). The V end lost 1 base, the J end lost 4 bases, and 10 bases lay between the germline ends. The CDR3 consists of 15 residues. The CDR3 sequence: CASSIAGRVNEKLFF. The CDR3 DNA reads TGTGCCAGTAGTATAGCAGGACGGGTTAATGAAAAACTGTTTTTT.

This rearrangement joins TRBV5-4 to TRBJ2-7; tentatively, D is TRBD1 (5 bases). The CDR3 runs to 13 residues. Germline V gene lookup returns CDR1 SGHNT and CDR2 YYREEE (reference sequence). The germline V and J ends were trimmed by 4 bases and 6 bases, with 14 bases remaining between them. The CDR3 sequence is CASSGARVGEQYF. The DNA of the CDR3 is TGTGCCAGCAGCGGGGCCAGGGTTGGCGAGCAGTACTTC.

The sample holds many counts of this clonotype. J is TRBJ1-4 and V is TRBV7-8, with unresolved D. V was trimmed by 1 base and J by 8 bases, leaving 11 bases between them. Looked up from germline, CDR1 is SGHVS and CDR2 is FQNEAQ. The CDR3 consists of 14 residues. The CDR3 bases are TGTGCCAGCAGCTTAGGACTTAACCACGAAAAACTGTTTTTT. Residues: CASSLGLNHEKLFF.

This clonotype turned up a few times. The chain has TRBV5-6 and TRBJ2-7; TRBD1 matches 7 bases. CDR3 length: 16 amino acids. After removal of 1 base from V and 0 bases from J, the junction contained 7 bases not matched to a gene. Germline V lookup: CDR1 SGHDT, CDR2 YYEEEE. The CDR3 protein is CASSLTGQIFSYEQYF. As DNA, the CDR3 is TGTGCCAGCAGCTTGACGGGACAGATTTTCTCCTACGAGCAGTACTTC. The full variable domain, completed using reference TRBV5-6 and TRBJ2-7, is DAGVTQSPTHLIKTRGQQVTLRCSPKSGHDTVSWYQQALGQGPQFIFQYYEEEERQRGNFPDRFSGHQFPNYSSELNVNALLLGDSALYLCASSLTGQIFSYEQYFGPGTRLTVT.

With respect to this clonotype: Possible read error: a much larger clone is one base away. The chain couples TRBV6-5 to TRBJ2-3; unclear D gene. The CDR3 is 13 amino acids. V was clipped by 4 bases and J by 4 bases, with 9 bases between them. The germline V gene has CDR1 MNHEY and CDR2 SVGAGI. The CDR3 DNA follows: TGTGCCAGCAGTTTCGACGCCGCAGATACGCAGTATTTT. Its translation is CASSFDAADTQYF.